Each of the 31 T cell receptor beta chains below was sequenced from the same sample in a study of blood T cell repertoires in COVID-19. Method: immunoSEQ multiplex PCR; TCRdb's copy keeps in-frame clones and lacks some. The sample includes 200,000 to 250,000 clones, under 90% of them seen just once. The source material was peripheral blood. Source of these receptors: a woman of 80 years or more with COVID-19, enrolled during active disease.

This clone was seen a single time. The gene calls are TRBV24-1 and TRBJ2-1; a weak D match, TRBD2 (5 bases). Germline V CDR1 and CDR2: KGHDR, SFDVKD. The CDR3 loop spans 17 amino acids. The V gene lost 6 bases and the J gene lost 8 bases, with 25 bases spanning the gap. The CDR3 reads CATSTPGLGPEGDEQFF. The CDR3, as DNA: TGTGCCACCAGTACCCCCGGACTTGGGCCCGAGGGAGATGAGCAGTTCTTC.

The table lists this clone with many counts. The V call is TRBV5-6, the J call TRBJ2-7, with D hard to call. Germline values: CDR1 SGHDT, CDR2 YYEEEE. This CDR3 has 11 residues. The ends were cut back, 2 bases at V and 6 bases at J, with 6 bases in the middle. The CDR3 DNA reads TGTGCCAGCAGCTTATCGGGCGAGCAGTACTTC. Translated: CASSLSGEQYF.

A remark on this clone: Other nucleotide sequences in the sample specify the same CDR3. The CDR3 protein is CASSLGQVNTEAFF. The CDR3 DNA sequence: TGCGCCAGCAGCTTGGGTCAGGTAAACACTGAAGCTTTCTTT. The J gene is TRBJ1-1, the V gene TRBV5-1; no definite D call. The CDR3 has 14 residues. V lost 0 bases and J 2 bases, leaving 8 bases between the germline ends. CDR1 SGHRS and CDR2 YFSETQ come from the germline V gene.

V is TRBV29-1 and J is TRBJ1-1; 7 bases match TRBD1. V lost 5 bases, J lost 1 base, and 7 bases stayed unmatched. The CDR3 length is 14 residues. Germline loops: CDR1 SQVTM, CDR2 ANQGSEA. CDR3 residues: CSVHRQGKNTEAFF. The CDR3 DNA sequence: TGCAGCGTTCACAGACAGGGAAAGAACACTGAAGCTTTCTTT. The whole variable domain, remainder taken from reference TRBV29-1 and TRBJ1-1, is SAVISQKPSRDICQRGTSLTIQCQVDSQVTMMFWYRQQPGQSLTLIATANQGSEATYESGFVIDKFPISRPNLTFSTLTVSNMSPEDSSIYLCSVHRQGKNTEAFFGQGTRLTVV.

The V and J genes are TRBV5-4 and TRBJ1-1, with TRBD1 as a possible D gene (5 bases). The V gene's germline CDR1 is SGHNT and CDR2 YYREEE (reference sequence). This CDR3 region has 15 residues. Trimming cost V 4 bases and J 4 bases, with 17 bases left between them. The CDR3 sequence is CASSLDPIGATEAFF. The CDR3 DNA sequence: TGTGCCAGCAGCCTGGACCCCATAGGGGCCACTGAAGCTTTCTTT.

The CDR3 DNA follows: TGTGCCAGTAGTACTACAGGGGGCAATCAGCCCCAGCATTTT. Its translation: CASSTTGGNQPQHF. V is TRBV19 and J is TRBJ1-5; 7 bases align to TRBD1. The junction had 2 bases not matched to a gene; V was cut back by 4 bases and J by 2 bases. CDR1 is LNHDA and CDR2 is SQIVND in the germline V gene (reference sequence). The CDR3 extends over 14 amino acids.

The V gene is TRBV21-1, the J gene TRBJ1-5; TRBD1 is the table's D call, not checked against the DNA. TRBV21-1 is tagged as a pseudogene. The CDR3 totals 16 residues. The CDR3 DNA reads as TGTGCCAGCACCCGCACAGGCCACGATAGCAATCAGCCCCAGCATTTT. It codes for CASTRTGHDSNQPQHF.

The J gene is TRBJ2-7, the V gene TRBV18; TRBD2 aligns across 8 bases. The CDR3 is made up of 13 amino acids. Losses at the gene ends were 3 bases for V and 3 bases for J; bases not matched to a gene: 1. Germline values: CDR1 KGHSH, CDR2 LQKENI. The CDR3 spells CASSPGTSYEQYF. CDR3 nucleotides: TGTGCCAGCTCACCTGGGACTAGCTACGAGCAGTACTTC.

This clone has only a few counts. This rearrangement joins TRBV5-1 to TRBJ2-2; 11 nucleotides line up with TRBD1. This CDR3 has 16 amino acids. J lost 5 bases, V lost 4 bases, and 7 bases had no gene match. The germline CDR1 and CDR2 sequences are SGHRS and YFSETQ. CDR3 sequence (DNA): TGCGCCAGCAGCCTCTCCGGGACAGGGGGAACCGGGGAGCTGTTTTTT. Translated: CASSLSGTGGTGELFF.

Only one count was recorded for this clone. The chain is built from TRBV5-1 and TRBJ1-5, with D hard to call. V was cut by 0 bases and J by 7 bases, with 8 bases left in between. This CDR3 has 13 residues. CDR1 and CDR2 (germline): SGHRS, YFSETQ. The CDR3 region is CASSLGGEQPQHF. CDR3 in DNA: TGCGCCAGCAGCTTGGGGGGAGAACAGCCCCAGCATTTT.

This clone was picked up a small number of times. The rearrangement links TRBV4-1 to TRBJ1-2; D remains ambiguous. Germline V gene data show CDR1 as MGHRA and CDR2 as YSYEKL. CDR3 size: 14 residues. The V and J ends lost 0 bases and 4 bases respectively, with 9 bases between them. The CDR3 loop is CASSQEGSVYGYTF. The DNA of the CDR3 is TGCGCCAGCAGCCAAGAAGGCAGCGTCTATGGCTACACCTTC.

The rearrangement uses TRBV5-6 and TRBJ1-2; perhaps TRBD1 as D (5 bases). Germline V gene lookup returns CDR1 SGHDT and CDR2 YYEEEE. The V end was cut by 0 bases, the J end by 4 bases, with 10 bases between. This CDR3 contains 14 residues. The CDR3 sequence is CASSLAGVGYGYTF. The CDR3 DNA follows: TGTGCCAGCAGCTTGGCGGGGGTCGGCTATGGCTACACCTTC.

The rearrangement links TRBV5-4 to TRBJ1-2; 7 nucleotides agree with TRBD1. There are 13 residues in the CDR3. CDR1 is SGHNT and CDR2 is YYREEE in the germline V gene (reference sequence). Losses at the gene ends were 4 bases for V and 5 bases for J; bases not matched to a gene: 5. In DNA, the CDR3 is TGTGCCAGCAGCCGGGACAGAGAATATGGCTACACCTTC. Residues: CASSRDREYGYTF.

The gene calls are TRBV5-4 and TRBJ1-3; possible D gene TRBD1, 5 bases. V was pared by 4 bases and J by 0 bases, with 11 bases between. The CDR3 covers 15 residues. Germline V gene data show CDR1 as SGHNT and CDR2 as YYREEE (reference sequence). CDR3 amino acids: CASSLDNLSGNTIYF. In nucleotides, the CDR3 is TGTGCCAGCAGCCTGGACAATCTCTCTGGAAACACCATATATTTT. The whole variable domain, filled in from reference TRBV5-4 and TRBJ1-3, reads ETGVTQSPTHLIKTRGQQVTLRCSSQSGHNTVSWYQQALGQGPQFIFQYYREEENGRGNFPPRFSGLQFPNYSSELNVNALELDDSALYLCASSLDNLSGNTIYFGEGSWLTVV.

This chain uses TRBV6-5 with TRBJ2-7; 7 bases fit TRBD2. In germline, CDR1 is MNHEY, CDR2 SVGAGI. The CDR3 runs 14 residues. J lost 2 bases, V lost 6 bases, and 7 bases had no gene match. The chain's CDR3 is CASRTRGETYEQYF. DNA for the CDR3: TGTGCCAGCAGAACCCGGGGGGAAACCTACGAGCAGTACTTC.

The CDR3 DNA reads TGTGCCAGCAGCTCTGGAGGAGGACAGGGAAACTATGGCTACACCTTC. Residues: CASSSGGGQGNYGYTF. The chain employs TRBV5-4 and TRBJ1-2; 8 nucleotides agree with TRBD1. V gave up 3 bases and J gave up 2 bases; unmatched junction bases: 9. The CDR3 covers 16 residues. Germline CDR1 SGHNT, CDR2 YYREEE (reference sequence).

The chain carries TRBV5-4 and TRBJ2-1, with D possibly matching TRBD2 (6 bases). The germline CDR1 and CDR2 sequences are SGHNT and YYREEE (reference sequence). V shed 4 bases and J shed 2 bases, with 19 bases lying between them. This CDR3 has 17 amino acids. This chain's CDR3 is CASSPQTWGEPYNEQFF. The DNA of the CDR3 is TGTGCCAGCAGCCCACAAACCTGGGGGGAGCCCTACAATGAGCAGTTCTTC.

Only a few counts were recorded for this clone. The chain employs TRBV3-1 (or the pseudogene TRBV3-2) and TRBJ1-3; 7 bases align to TRBD1. The germline gives CDR1 LGHDT, CDR2 YNNKEL (reference sequence). The CDR3 has 14 residues. V lost 3 bases, J lost 1 base, and 0 bases stayed unmatched. The CDR3 here is CASSQTGSGNTIYF. CDR3 sequence (DNA): TGTGCCAGCAGCCAGACAGGGTCTGGAAACACCATATATTTT.

This clone was observed once. The J gene is TRBJ2-7, the V gene TRBV5-1; maybe TRBD2 (5 bases). The CDR3 totals 17 residues. V was trimmed by 0 bases and J by 4 bases, leaving 20 bases between them. Germline-derived CDR1 and CDR2 are SGHRS and YFSETQ. The CDR3 region is CASSLVGSAASSYEQYF. DNA for the CDR3: TGCGCCAGCAGCTTGGTTGGTTCGGCGGCTAGCTCGTACGAGCAGTACTTC.

This clone was seen only a few times. This chain uses TRBV18 with TRBJ2-7, with a tentative D call TRBD1 (5 bases). This CDR3 is built from 15 residues. Germline V gene lookup returns CDR1 KGHSH and CDR2 LQKENI. With 2 bases removed from V and 3 bases from J, the gap between germline ends came to 14 bases. DNA for the CDR3: TGTGCCAGCTCACCAGACGGTGGGGCTTACTACGAGCAGTACTTC. It yields the protein CASSPDGGAYYEQYF.

The rearrangement links TRBV6-1 to TRBJ2-7; TRBD2 aligns across 7 bases. J lost 6 bases, V lost 1 base, and 9 bases had no gene match. The CDR3 extends over 15 amino acids. Germline CDR1 MNHNS, CDR2 SASEGT. In DNA, the CDR3 is TGTGCCAGCAGTGAAGTAATAGCGGGTGGAAGCGAGCAGTACTTC. As protein: CASSEVIAGGSEQYF.

The rearrangement joins TRBV18 to TRBJ2-5, with 10 bases lining up with TRBD2. Germline CDR1 KGHSH, CDR2 LQKENI. This CDR3 comprises 17 residues. V was clipped by 3 bases and J by 4 bases; unmatched bases: 11. The CDR3 DNA follows: TGTGCCAGCTCACCCCGTGGTAGCGGGGGGCGAGGAGAGACCCAGTACTTC. The encoded protein is CASSPRGSGGRGETQYF.

The V call is TRBV15, the J call TRBJ1-5; TRBD1 matches 7 bases. CDR3 size: 14 residues. V was clipped by 1 base and J by 7 bases; unmatched bases: 4. Germline V lookup: CDR1 LNHNV, CDR2 YYDKDF (reference sequence). The CDR3 loop is CATSRGQGDQPQHF. The CDR3 DNA reads as TGTGCCACCAGCAGAGGACAGGGAGACCAGCCCCAGCATTTT.

This chain connects TRBV7-3 to TRBJ2-5, with 14 positions matching TRBD2. The germline CDR1 and CDR2 sequences are SGHTA and FQGTGA. CDR3 size: 16 residues. V lost 5 bases and J lost 3; bases outside the gene matches: 5. The CDR3 DNA reads as TGTGCCAGCAGCCCTAGGGGACTAGCGGGGGAAGAGACCCAGTACTTC. This gives the protein CASSPRGLAGEETQYF.

The V call is TRBV5-1, the J call TRBJ2-3; possibly TRBD2 for D (5 bases). V was trimmed by 4 bases and J by 1 base, leaving 10 bases between them. The CDR3 covers 14 residues. Per germline, CDR1 SGHRS and CDR2 YFSETQ. CDR3 loop: CASSRTGRTDTQYF. CDR3 sequence (DNA): TGCGCCAGCAGCCGGACTGGCCGCACAGATACGCAGTATTTT.

The V call is TRBV28, the J call TRBJ1-1, with 9 bases identical to TRBD1. CDR3 length: 16 residues. Germline V gene lookup returns CDR1 MDHEN and CDR2 SYDVKM. Germline trimming cut 5 bases from V and 2 bases from J; bases unmatched to any gene: 9. CDR3 coding DNA: TGTGCCAGCAGTCAGCCGACAGGGGGGTCTAACACTGAAGCTTTCTTT. Amino acids: CASSQPTGGSNTEAFF.

The rearrangement uses TRBV5-4 and TRBJ2-7; TRBD1 is a possible D gene (5 bases). Germline lookup yields CDR1 SGHNT and CDR2 YYREEE (reference sequence). The CDR3 loop spans 16 amino acids. V was clipped by 0 bases and J by 0 bases, with 13 bases between them. Written as DNA, the CDR3 is TGTGCCAGCAGCTTGGCAGGGAACCTCCTCTCCTACGAGCAGTACTTC. Protein: CASSLAGNLLSYEQYF.

The chain joins TRBV25-1 to TRBJ2-7; 9 nucleotides align to TRBD2. The CDR3 has 16 residues. The V gene end was trimmed by 1 base and the J gene end by 2 bases; junction bases not matched to a gene: 6. CDR1 and CDR2 (germline): MGHDK, SYGVNS. CDR3 in DNA: TGTGCCAGCAGTGAATCGCCTAGCGGGACCACCTACGAGCAGTACTTC. It yields the protein CASSESPSGTTYEQYF.

The gene calls are TRBV18 and TRBJ1-6; 9 bases are a match to TRBD1. Unmatched junction bases numbered 5, after V lost 6 bases and J lost 8 bases. The length of the CDR3 is 14 residues. Per germline, CDR1 KGHSH and CDR2 LQKENI. CDR3 sequence reads: CASSDRGGHSPLHF. The CDR3 region has the DNA TGTGCCAGCTCGGACAGGGGTGGGCATTCACCCCTCCACTTT.

The V call is TRBV9, the J call TRBJ1-3, with a possible D match to TRBD1 (5 bases). Trimming took 3 bases from V and 0 from J, leaving 13 bases between them. The CDR3 contains 16 residues. The germline gives CDR1 SGDLS, CDR2 YYNGEE. The CDR3: CASSAQGLTSGNTIYF. The CDR3 nucleotides read TGTGCCAGCAGCGCCCAGGGACTGACCTCTGGAAACACCATATATTTT.

The J gene is TRBJ1-1, the V gene TRBV19; D possibly corresponds to TRBD1 (6 bases). V dropped 2 bases and J dropped 0 bases, with 7 bases sitting between them. Germline CDR1 reads LNHDA; CDR2 reads SQIVND (reference sequence). There are 14 residues in the CDR3. CDR3 sequence reads: CASSITGMNTEAFF. DNA of the CDR3: TGTGCCAGTAGTATAACAGGGATGAACACTGAAGCTTTCTTT.